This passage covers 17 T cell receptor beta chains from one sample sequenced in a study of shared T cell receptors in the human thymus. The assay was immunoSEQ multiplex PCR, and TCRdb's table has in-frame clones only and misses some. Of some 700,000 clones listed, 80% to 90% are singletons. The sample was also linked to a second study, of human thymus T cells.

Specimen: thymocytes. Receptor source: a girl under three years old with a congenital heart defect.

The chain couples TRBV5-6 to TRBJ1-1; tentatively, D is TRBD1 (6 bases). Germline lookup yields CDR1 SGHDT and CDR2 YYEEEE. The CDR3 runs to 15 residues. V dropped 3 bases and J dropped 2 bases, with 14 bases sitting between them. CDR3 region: CASSYPGRGNTEAFF. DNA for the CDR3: TGTGCCAGCAGCTACCCCGGCAGGGGAAACACTGAAGCTTTCTTT.

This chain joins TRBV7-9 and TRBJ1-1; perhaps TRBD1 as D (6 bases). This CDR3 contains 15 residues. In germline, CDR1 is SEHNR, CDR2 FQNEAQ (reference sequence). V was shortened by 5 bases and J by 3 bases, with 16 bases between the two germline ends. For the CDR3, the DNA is TGTGCCAGCAGCCCAGGGGCCAGGGCTCACACTGAAGCTTTCTTT. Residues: CASSPGARAHTEAFF. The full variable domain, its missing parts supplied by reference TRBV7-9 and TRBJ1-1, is DTGVSQNPRHKITKRGQNVTFRCDPISEHNRLYWYRQTLGQGPEFLTYFQNEAQLEKSRLLSDRFSAERPKGSFSTLEIQRTEQGDSAMYLCASSPGARAHTEAFFGQGTRLTVV.

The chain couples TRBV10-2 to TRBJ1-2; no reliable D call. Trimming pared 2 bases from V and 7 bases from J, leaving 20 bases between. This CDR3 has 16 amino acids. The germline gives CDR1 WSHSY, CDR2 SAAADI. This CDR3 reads CASSEPAGVSGGGYTF. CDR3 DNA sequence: TGCGCCAGCAGTGAGCCCGCCGGGGTTAGTGGCGGTGGCTACACCTTC.

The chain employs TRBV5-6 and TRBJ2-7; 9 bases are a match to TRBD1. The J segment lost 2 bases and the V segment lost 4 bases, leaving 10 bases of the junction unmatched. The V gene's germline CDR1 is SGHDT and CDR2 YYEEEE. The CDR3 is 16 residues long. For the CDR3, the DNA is TGTGCCAGCAGCCCCGGGACAGGGTCTTTCACCTACGAGCAGTACTTC. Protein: CASSPGTGSFTYEQYF.

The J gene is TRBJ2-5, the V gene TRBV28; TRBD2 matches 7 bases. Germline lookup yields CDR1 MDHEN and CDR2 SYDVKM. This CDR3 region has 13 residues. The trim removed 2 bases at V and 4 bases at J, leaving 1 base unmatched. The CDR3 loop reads CASSLGGGETQYF. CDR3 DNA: TGTGCCAGCAGTTTAGGGGGGGGAGAGACCCAGTACTTC.

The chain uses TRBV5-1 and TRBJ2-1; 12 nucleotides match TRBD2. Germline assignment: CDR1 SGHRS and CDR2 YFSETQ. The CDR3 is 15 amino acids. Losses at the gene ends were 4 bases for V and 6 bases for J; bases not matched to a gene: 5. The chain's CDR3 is CASSRLAGEVNEQFF. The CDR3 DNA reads TGCGCCAGCAGCCGACTAGCGGGGGAAGTCAATGAGCAGTTCTTC.

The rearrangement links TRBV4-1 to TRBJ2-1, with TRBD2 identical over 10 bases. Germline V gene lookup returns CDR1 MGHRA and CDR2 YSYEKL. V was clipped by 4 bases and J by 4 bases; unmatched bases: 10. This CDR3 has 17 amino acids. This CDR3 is CASSLPLSGGAYNEQFF. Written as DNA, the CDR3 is TGCGCCAGCAGCCTTCCTTTAAGCGGGGGGGCATACAATGAGCAGTTCTTC.

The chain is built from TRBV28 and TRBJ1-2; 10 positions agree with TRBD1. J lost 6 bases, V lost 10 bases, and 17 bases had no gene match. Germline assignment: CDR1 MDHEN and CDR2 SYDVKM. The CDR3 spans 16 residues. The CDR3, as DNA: TGTGCCATCACTCGGGGGGTGCGACAGGGGGCACATGGCTACACCTTC. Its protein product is CAITRGVRQGAHGYTF.

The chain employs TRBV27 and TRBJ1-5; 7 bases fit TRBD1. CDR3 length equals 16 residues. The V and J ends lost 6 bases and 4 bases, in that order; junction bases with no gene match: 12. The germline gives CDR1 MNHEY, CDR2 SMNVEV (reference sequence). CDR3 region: CASSGYRGDRNQPQHF. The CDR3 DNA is TGTGCCAGCAGCGGATACAGGGGAGATCGAAATCAGCCCCAGCATTTT.

The CDR3 region is CASSPGPQHNQPQHF. The CDR3 region has the DNA TGCGCCAGCAGCCCTGGTCCCCAACACAATCAGCCCCAGCATTTT. The chain joins TRBV5-1 to TRBJ1-5; D not resolved. This CDR3 is 15 amino acids long. The V gene lost 4 bases and the J gene lost 3 bases, with 14 bases spanning the gap. CDR1 and CDR2 from the germline V gene are SGHRS and YFSETQ.

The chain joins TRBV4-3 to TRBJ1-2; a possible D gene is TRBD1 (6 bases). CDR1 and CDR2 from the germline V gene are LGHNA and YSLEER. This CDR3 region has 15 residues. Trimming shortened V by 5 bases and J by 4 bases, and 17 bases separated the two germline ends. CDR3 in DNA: TGCGCCAGCAGCTATGCCGACAGGCAACTCTATGGCTACACCTTC. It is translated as CASSYADRQLYGYTF.

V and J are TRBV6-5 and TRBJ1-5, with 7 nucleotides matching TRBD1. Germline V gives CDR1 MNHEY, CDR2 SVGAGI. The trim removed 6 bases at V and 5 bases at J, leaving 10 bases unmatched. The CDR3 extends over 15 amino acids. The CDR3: CASRRQGTPDQPQHF. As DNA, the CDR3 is TGTGCCAGCAGGCGACAGGGAACTCCGGATCAGCCCCAGCATTTT.

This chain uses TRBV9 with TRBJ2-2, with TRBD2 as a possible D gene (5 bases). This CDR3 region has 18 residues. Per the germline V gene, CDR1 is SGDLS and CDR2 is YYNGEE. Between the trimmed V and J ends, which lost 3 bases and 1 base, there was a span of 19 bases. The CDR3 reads CASSASLEESRNTGELFF. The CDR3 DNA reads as TGTGCCAGCAGCGCCTCCCTGGAGGAATCGAGGAACACCGGGGAGCTGTTTTTT.

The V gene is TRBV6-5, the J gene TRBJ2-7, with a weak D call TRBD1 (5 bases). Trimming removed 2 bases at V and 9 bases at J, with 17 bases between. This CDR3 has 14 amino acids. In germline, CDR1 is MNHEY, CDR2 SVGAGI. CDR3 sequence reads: CASSYGRQLMGQYF. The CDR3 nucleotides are TGTGCCAGCAGTTACGGGCGACAGTTAATGGGGCAGTACTTC.

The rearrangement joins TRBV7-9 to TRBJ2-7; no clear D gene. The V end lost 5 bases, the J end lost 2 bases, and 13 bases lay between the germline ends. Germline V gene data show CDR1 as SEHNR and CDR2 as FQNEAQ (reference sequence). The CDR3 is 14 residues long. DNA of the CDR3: TGTGCCAGCAGCGTTGTCCCTACTCCCTACGAGCAGTACTTC. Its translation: CASSVVPTPYEQYF.

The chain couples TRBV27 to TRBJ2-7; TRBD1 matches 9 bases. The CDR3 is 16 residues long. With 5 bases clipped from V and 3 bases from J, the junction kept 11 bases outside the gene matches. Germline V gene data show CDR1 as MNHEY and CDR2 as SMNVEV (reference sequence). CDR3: CASSPPSGTGRYEQYF. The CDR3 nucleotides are TGTGCCAGCAGTCCCCCTTCCGGGACAGGGCGCTACGAGCAGTACTTC.

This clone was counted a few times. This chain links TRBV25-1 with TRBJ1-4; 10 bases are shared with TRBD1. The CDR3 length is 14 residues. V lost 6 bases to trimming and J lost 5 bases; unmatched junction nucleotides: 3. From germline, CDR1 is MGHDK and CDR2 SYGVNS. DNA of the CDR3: TGTGCCAGCAGAGGGGACAGGGGCAATGAAAAACTGTTTTTT. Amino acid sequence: CASRGDRGNEKLFF.